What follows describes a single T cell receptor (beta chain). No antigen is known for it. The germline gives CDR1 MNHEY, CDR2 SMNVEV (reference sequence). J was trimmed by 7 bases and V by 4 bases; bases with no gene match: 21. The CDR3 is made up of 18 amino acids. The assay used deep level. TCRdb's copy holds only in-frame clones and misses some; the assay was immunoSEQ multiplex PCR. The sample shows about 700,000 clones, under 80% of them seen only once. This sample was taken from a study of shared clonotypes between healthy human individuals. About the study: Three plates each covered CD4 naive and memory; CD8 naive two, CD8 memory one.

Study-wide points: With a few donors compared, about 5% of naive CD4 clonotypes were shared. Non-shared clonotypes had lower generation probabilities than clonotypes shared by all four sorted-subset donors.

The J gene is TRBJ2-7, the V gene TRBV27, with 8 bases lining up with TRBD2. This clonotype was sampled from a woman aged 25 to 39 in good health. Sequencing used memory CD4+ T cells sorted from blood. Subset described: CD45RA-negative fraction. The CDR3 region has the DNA TGTGCCAGCAGTTCCCCCTCCCGTAACGGGAGGGCCTCGCGGGAGCAGTACTTC. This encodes CASSSPSRNGRASREQYF.